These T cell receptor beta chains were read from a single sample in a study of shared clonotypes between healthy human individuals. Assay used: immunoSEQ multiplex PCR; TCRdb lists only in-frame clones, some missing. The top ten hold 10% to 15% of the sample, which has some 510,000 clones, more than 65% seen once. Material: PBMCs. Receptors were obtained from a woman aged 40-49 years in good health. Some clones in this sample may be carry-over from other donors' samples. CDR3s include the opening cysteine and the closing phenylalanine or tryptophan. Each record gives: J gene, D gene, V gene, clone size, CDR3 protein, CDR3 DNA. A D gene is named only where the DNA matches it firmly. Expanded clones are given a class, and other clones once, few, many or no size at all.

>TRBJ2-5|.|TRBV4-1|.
CASSRRRGETQYF
TGCGCCAGCAGCCGCCGTCGAGGGGAGACCCAGTACTTC
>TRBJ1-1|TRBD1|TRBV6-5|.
CASSETPGQRAFF
TGTGCCAGCAGTGAGACCCCGGGACAGAGGGCTTTCTTT
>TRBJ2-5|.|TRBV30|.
CAWSLQVQETQYF
TGTGCCTGGAGTCTCCAGGTACAAGAGACCCAGTACTTC
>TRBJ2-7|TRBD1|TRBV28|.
CASSSPPGTGRYEQYF
TGTGCCAGCAGTTCCCCCCCCGGGACAGGGAGATACGAGCAGTACTTC
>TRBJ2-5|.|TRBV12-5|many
CASGAGTEEETQYF
TGTGCTAGTGGAGCAGGGACGGAAGAAGAGACCCAGTACTTC
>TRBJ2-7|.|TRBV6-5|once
CASSYSGEQYF
TGTGCCAGCAGTTACTCCGGGGAGCAGTACTTC
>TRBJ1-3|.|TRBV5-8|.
CASSTTASSGNTIYF
TGTGCCAGCAGCACTACAGCGAGCTCTGGAAACACCATATATTTT
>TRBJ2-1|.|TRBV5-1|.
CASSLSRGSEQFF
TGCGCCAGCAGCTTGTCGAGGGGGAGTGAGCAGTTCTTC
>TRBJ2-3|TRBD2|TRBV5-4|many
CASSASSGSKDTQYF
TGTGCCAGCAGCGCCTCTAGCGGGAGCAAAGATACGCAGTATTTT
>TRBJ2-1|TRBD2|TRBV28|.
CASSSISGGRGRALGNEQFF
TGTGCCAGCAGTTCCATCTCCGGGGGTCGCGGGAGGGCCCTGGGGAATGAGCAGTTCTTC
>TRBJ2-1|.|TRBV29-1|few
CSVAGMGYNEQFF
TGCAGCGTTGCAGGTATGGGGTACAATGAGCAGTTCTTC
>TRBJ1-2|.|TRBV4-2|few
CASSQERTYNYGYTF
TGTGCCAGCAGCCAAGAGCGGACATATAACTATGGCTACACCTTC
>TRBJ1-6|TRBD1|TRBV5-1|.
CASSQNRGSPLHF
TGCGCCAGCAGCCAAAACAGGGGATCACCCCTCCACTTT
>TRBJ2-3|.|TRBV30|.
CAWRGHQNTDTQYF
TGTGCCTGGAGGGGGCACCAAAACACAGATACGCAGTATTTT
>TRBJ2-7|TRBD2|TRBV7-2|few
CASSLAGTTYEQYF
TGTGCCAGCAGCTTAGCGGGGACTACCTACGAGCAGTACTTC
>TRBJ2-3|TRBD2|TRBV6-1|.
CASSEARLAGADTQYF
TGTGCCAGCAGTGAAGCCCGCCTAGCGGGAGCAGATACGCAGTATTTT
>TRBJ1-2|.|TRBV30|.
CAWVKGQNYGYTF
TGTGCCTGGGTAAAGGGACAAAACTATGGCTACACCTTC
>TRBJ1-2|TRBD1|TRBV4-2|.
CASSQETGHYGYTF
TGTGCCAGCAGCCAAGAGACAGGGCACTATGGCTACACCTTC
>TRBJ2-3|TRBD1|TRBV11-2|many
CASSPREQGVEYF
TGTGCCAGCAGTCCACGGGAACAGGGGGTGGAGTATTTT
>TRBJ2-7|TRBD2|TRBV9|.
CASTPGLAGFYEQYF
TGTGCCAGCACCCCGGGACTAGCGGGGTTCTACGAGCAGTACTTC
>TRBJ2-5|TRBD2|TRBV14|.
CASSQVVASGSTQYF
TGTGCCAGCAGCCAAGTAGTGGCTAGCGGGAGCACCCAGTACTTC
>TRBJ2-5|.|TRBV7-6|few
CASSLAIETQYF
TGTGCCAGCAGCTTAGCGATCGAGACCCAGTACTTC
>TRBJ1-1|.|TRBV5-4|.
CASSIRTANTEAFF
TGTGCCAGCAGCATTAGGACGGCGAACACTGAAGCTTTCTTT
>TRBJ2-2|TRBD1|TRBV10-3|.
CAISEGTGIHGELFF
TGTGCCATCAGTGAGGGGACAGGGATTCACGGGGAGCTGTTTTTT
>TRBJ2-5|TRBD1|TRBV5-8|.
CASSLGTGLVETQYF
TGTGCCAGCAGCTTAGGGACAGGCCTCGTCGAGACCCAGTACTTC
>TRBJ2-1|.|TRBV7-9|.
CASSTGLDSGSYNEQFF
TGTGCCAGCAGCACCGGACTGGACTCGGGCTCCTACAATGAGCAGTTCTTC